This TCR beta chain was sequenced in a study of CD8 T cells in ankylosing spondylitis. MiXCR, run by TCRdb on the 5' RACE reads, gives a single entry per CDR3 protein. The repertoire includes about 140,000 distinct CDR3 sequences, 6.5% to 8.5% of them detected once, and more than 7% sits in the top ten. The V gene end was trimmed by 5 bases and the J gene end by 4 bases; junction bases not matched to a gene: 6. The CDR3 length is 14 residues. From germline, CDR1 is MNHEY and CDR2 SVGAGI. Sequenced: synovial fluid, either unsorted or a sorted T cell fraction (not recorded which). This clonotype was obtained from a male donor with ankylosing spondylitis. The chain recombines TRBV6-5 with TRBJ2-7; 9 bases are a match to TRBD1. CDR3 residues: CASSNRDRVYEQYF. The CDR3 coding sequence is TGTGCCAGCAGTAACCGGGACAGGGTTTACGAGCAGTACTTC.